What follows are 8 T cell receptor beta chains derived from one specimen sequenced in a study of regulatory and conventional T cells in RAG deficiency. Blood CD4+ CD25-low CD127-high conventional T cells supplied the genomic DNA template. The repertoire was sequenced with immunoSEQ multiplex PCR; TCRdb's copy has only in-frame clones and lacks some. The table records some 30,000 clones, about 96% of them present only once. Another study also made use of these data, one on regulatory T cells. Per that paper: Amplification used 52 TRBV primers and 13 TRBJ primers.

Sequencing was carried out using CD25- CD4+ T cells sorted from blood. These receptors were taken from a human donor in good health.

The chain carries TRBV7-3 and TRBJ2-2, with D tentatively TRBD1 (5 bases). This CDR3 is built from 14 residues. Germline lookup yields CDR1 SGHTA and CDR2 FQGTGA. The V gene lost 6 bases and the J gene lost 4 bases, with 12 bases spanning the gap. In DNA, the CDR3 is TGTGCCAGCAGTCCAGGGTCCGGCACCGGGGAGCTGTTTTTT. Translation gives CASSPGSGTGELFF.

This sequence joins TRBV2 and TRBJ2-5; TRBD2 matches 11 bases. The V gene end was trimmed by 3 bases and the J gene end by 5 bases; junction bases not matched to a gene: 11. CDR3 length: 17 residues. Germline V CDR1 and CDR2: SNHLY, FYNNEI. The CDR3 region is CASSDWVAGGVVETQYF. The CDR3 DNA reads as TGTGCCAGCAGTGATTGGGTAGCGGGAGGGGTTGTGGAGACCCAGTACTTC.

This rearrangement joins TRBV4-1 to TRBJ2-5; 8 bases map to TRBD1. CDR3 length: 16 residues. The V segment lost 4 bases and the J segment 4 bases; nucleotides outside the gene matches: 11. CDR1 and CDR2 (germline): MGHRA, YSYEKL. The CDR3 region is CASSPYPGGIGETQYF. The CDR3 DNA reads as TGCGCCAGCAGCCCCTACCCAGGGGGCATAGGAGAGACCCAGTACTTC.

The chain combines TRBV5-1 with TRBJ2-5; D is perhaps TRBD1 (6 bases). The V end lost 0 bases, the J end lost 1 base, and 13 bases lay between the germline ends. This CDR3 is 16 amino acids long. Germline V gene lookup returns CDR1 SGHRS and CDR2 YFSETQ. CDR3 coding DNA: TGCGCCAGCAGCTTGGGGAGTAGGGGGTCCCAAGAGACCCAGTACTTC. Residues: CASSLGSRGSQETQYF.

The chain recombines TRBV11-2 with TRBJ2-1, with TRBD2 matching over 10 bases. V lost 1 base and J lost 8; bases outside the gene matches: 5. The CDR3 is 15 residues long. From germline, CDR1 is SGHAT and CDR2 FQNNGV. CDR3 in amino acids: CASSLVAGGTYEQFF. DNA for the CDR3: TGTGCCAGCAGCTTAGTAGCGGGAGGTACCTATGAGCAGTTCTTC.

V gene TRBV5-5 combines with J gene TRBJ1-2; 8 positions match TRBD1. The CDR3 is 14 residues long. Per germline, CDR1 SGHKS and CDR2 YYEKEE (reference sequence). J gave up 4 bases and V 4 bases, and 6 bases lay outside the gene matches. CDR3 sequence (DNA): TGTGCCAGCAGCCCGGGTACAGGGGGCTATGGCTACACCTTC. This gives the protein CASSPGTGGYGYTF.

The gene calls are TRBV6-1 and TRBJ1-3, with TRBD1 as a possible D gene (5 bases). V lost 4 bases and J 0 bases, leaving 7 bases between the germline ends. CDR1 MNHNS and CDR2 SASEGT come from the germline V gene. The CDR3 contains 14 residues. In DNA, the CDR3 is TGTGCCAGCAGTGTAGACAGCTCTGGAAACACCATATATTTT. Its protein product is CASSVDSSGNTIYF.

The chain carries TRBV21-1 and TRBJ2-5; the table's D call of TRBD2 was not tested on the DNA. TRBV21-1 is annotated as a pseudogene. The CDR3 spans 15 residues. The CDR3 coding sequence is TGTGCCAGCAGCAAAAACGGGGGGACCCTCGGGACCCAGTACTTC. The encoded protein is CASSKNGGTLGTQYF.